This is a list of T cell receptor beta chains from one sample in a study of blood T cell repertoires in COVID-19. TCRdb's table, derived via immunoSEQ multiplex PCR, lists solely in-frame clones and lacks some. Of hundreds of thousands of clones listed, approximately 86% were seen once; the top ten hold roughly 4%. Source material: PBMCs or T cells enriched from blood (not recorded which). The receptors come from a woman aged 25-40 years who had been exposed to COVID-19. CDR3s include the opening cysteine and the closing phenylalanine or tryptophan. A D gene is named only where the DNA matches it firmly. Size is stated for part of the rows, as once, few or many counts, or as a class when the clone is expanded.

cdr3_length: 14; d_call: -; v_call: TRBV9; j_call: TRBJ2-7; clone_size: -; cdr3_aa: CASSVGRISYEQYF; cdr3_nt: TGTGCCAGCAGCGTAGGCAGGATCTCCTACGAGCAGTACTTC
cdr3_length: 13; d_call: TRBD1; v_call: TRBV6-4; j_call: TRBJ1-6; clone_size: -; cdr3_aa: CATSTGGDSPLHF; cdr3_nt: TGTGCCACTTCGACAGGGGGTGATTCACCCCTCCACTTT
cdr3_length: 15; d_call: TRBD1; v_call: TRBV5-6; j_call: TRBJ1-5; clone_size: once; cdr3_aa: CASSLYGTGNQPQHF; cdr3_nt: TGTGCCAGCAGCTTGTACGGGACAGGCAATCAGCCCCAGCATTTT
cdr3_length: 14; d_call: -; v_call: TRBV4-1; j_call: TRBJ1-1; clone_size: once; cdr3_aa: CASSQDRGNTEAFF; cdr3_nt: TGCGCCAGCAGCCAAGATCGGGGGAACACTGAAGCTTTCTTT
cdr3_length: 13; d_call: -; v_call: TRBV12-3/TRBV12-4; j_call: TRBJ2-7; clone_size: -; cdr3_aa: CASSPGLDYEQYF; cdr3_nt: TGTGCCAGCAGCCCAGGATTGGATTACGAGCAGTACTTC
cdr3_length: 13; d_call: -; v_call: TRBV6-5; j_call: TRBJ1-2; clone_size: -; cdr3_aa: CASRWDTESGYTF; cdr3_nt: TGTGCCAGCCGTTGGGACACGGAGTCTGGCTACACCTTC
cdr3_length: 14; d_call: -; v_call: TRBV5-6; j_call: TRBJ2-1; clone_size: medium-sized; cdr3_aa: CASSFVSNSGEQFF; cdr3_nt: TGTGCCAGCAGCTTTGTTTCCAATTCCGGTGAGCAGTTCTTC
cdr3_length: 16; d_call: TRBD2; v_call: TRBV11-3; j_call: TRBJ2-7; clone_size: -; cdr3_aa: CASSFTFGRGRDEQYF; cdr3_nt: TGTGCCAGCAGCTTTACCTTCGGGCGGGGGAGAGACGAGCAGTACTTC
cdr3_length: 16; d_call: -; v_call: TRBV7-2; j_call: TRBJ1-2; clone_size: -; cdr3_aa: CASSLSWGRAGEGYTF; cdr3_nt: TGTGCCAGCAGCTTATCGTGGGGAAGGGCAGGGGAAGGCTACACCTTC
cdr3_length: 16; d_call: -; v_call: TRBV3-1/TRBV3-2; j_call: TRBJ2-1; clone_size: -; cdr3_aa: CASSSRRGSGDNEQFF; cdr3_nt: TGTGCCAGCAGCTCCCGTAGGGGATCAGGGGACAATGAGCAGTTCTTC
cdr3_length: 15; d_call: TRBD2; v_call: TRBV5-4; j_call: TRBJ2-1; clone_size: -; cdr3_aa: CASSLLAGAYNEQFF; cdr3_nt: TGTGCCAGCAGCTTACTAGCGGGGGCTTACAATGAGCAGTTCTTC
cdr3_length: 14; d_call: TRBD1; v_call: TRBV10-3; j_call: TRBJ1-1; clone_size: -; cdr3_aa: CAIKIQGGDTEAFF; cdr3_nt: TGTGCCATCAAGATACAGGGGGGCGACACTGAAGCTTTCTTT
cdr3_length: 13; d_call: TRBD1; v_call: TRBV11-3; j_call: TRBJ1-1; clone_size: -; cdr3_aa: CASSRTGRTEAFF; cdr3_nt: TGTGCCAGCAGTCGGACAGGACGGACTGAAGCTTTCTTT
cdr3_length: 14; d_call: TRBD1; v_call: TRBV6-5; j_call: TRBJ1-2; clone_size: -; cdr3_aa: CASSSPTGNSGYTF; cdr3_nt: TGTGCCAGCAGTTCCCCGACAGGGAATAGTGGCTACACCTTC
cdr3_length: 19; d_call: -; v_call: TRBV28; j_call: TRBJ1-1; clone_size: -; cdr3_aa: CASSLWTQGRVPMNTEAFF; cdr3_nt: TGTGCCAGCAGTTTATGGACACAGGGCCGGGTTCCAATGAACACTGAAGCTTTCTTT
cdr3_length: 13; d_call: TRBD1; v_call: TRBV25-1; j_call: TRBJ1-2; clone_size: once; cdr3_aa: CASSTGTGGFYTF; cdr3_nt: TGTGCCAGCAGCACCGGGACAGGGGGATTCTACACCTTC
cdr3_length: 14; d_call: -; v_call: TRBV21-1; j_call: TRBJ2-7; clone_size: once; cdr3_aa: CASSGTGKNYEQYF; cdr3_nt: TGTGCCAGCAGCGGGACAGGGAAGAACTACGAGCAGTACTTC
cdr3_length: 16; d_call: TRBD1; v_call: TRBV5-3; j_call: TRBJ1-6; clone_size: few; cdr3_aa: CARSSQGAPYNSPLHF; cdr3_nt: TGTGCCAGAAGCTCACAGGGGGCTCCCTATAATTCACCCCTCCACTTT
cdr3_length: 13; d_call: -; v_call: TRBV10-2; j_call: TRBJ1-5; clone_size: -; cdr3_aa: CASNGQSNQPQHF; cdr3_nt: TGCGCCAGCAACGGACAGAGCAATCAGCCCCAGCATTTT
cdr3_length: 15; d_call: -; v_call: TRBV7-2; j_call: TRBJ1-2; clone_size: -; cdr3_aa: CASSLSEDSPYGYTF; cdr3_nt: TGTGCCAGCAGCTTAAGCGAAGATTCGCCCTATGGCTACACCTTC
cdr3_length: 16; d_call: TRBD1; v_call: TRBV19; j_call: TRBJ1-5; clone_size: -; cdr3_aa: CASTPSSARQGQPQHF; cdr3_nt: TGTGCCAGTACCCCATCCTCGGCGAGACAGGGTCAGCCCCAGCATTTT
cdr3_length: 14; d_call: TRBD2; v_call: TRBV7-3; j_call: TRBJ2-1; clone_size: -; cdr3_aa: CASSLTSGGPEQFF; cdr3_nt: TGTGCCAGCAGCTTAACTAGCGGGGGGCCCGAGCAGTTCTTC
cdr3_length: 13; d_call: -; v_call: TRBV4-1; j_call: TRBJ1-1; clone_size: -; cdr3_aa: CASSQDFTVEAFF; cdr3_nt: TGCGCCAGCAGCCAAGATTTCACAGTTGAAGCTTTCTTT
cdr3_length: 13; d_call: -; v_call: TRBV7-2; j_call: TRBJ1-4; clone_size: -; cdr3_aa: CASSPQGREKLFF; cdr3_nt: TGTGCCAGCAGCCCCCAAGGGAGGGAAAAACTGTTTTTT
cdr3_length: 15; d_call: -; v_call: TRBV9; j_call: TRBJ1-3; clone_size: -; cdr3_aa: CASSVDMSSGNTIYF; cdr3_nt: TGTGCCAGCAGCGTGGACATGAGCTCTGGAAACACCATATATTTT
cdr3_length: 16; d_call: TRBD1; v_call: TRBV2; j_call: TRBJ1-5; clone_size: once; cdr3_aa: CASSEALTGDNQPQHF; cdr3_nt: TGTGCCAGCAGTGAAGCGCTGACAGGGGACAATCAGCCCCAGCATTTT
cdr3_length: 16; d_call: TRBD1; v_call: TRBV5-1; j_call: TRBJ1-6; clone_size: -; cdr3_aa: CASSLSGGGYNSPLHF; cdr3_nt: TGCGCCAGCAGCTTATCAGGGGGAGGATATAATTCACCCCTCCACTTT
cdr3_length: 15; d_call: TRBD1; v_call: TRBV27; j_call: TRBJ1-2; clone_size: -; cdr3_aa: CASSTSDGTGVGYTF; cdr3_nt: TGTGCCAGCAGTACCTCGGACGGCACAGGGGTTGGCTACACCTTC
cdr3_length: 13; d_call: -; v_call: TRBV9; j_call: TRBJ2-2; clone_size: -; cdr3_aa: CASSVDITGELFF; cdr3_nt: TGTGCCAGCAGCGTAGACATTACCGGGGAGCTGTTTTTT
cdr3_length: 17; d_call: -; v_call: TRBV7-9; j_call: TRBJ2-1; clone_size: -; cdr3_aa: CASSPSRAGEGRNEQFF; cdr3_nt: TGTGCCAGCAGCCCCTCCCGGGCAGGGGAGGGTCGGAATGAGCAGTTCTTC
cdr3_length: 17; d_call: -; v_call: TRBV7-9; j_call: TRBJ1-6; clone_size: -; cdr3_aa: CASSFLPGSSYNSPLHF; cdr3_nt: TGTGCCAGCAGCTTTCTCCCCGGGAGCTCCTATAATTCACCCCTCCACTTT
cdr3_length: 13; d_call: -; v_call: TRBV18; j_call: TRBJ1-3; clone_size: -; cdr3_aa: CASSTDSENTIYF; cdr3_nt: TGTGCCAGCTCAACGGACAGTGAAAACACCATATATTTT
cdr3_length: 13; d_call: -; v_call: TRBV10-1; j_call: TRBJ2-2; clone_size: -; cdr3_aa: CASSVSDTGELFF; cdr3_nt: TGCGCCAGCAGCGTATCGGACACCGGGGAGCTGTTTTTT
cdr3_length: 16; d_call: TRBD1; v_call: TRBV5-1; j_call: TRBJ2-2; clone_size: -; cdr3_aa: CASSQWTGGNTGELFF; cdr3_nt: TGCGCCAGCAGCCAGTGGACAGGAGGGAACACCGGGGAGCTGTTTTTT
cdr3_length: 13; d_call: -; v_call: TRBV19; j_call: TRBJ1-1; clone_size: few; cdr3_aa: CASSIVAGQGAFF; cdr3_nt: TGTGCCAGTAGTATAGTGGCAGGGCAGGGAGCTTTCTTT
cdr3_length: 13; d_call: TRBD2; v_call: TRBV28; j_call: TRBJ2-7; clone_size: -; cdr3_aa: CASSFAGVGEQYF; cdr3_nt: TGTGCCAGCAGTTTTGCGGGAGTAGGCGAGCAGTACTTC
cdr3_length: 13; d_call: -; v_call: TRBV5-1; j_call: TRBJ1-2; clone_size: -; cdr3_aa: CASSVQDNYGYTF; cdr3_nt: TGCGCCAGCAGCGTTCAGGATAACTATGGCTACACCTTC